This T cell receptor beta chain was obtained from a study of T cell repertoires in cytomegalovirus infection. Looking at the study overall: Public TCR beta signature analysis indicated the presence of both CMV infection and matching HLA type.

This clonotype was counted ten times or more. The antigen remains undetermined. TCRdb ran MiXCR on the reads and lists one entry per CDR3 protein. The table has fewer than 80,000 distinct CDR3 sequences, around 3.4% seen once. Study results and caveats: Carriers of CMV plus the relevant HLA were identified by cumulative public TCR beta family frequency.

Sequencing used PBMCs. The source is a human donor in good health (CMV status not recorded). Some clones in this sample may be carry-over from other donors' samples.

The CDR3 bases are TGTGCCAGCAGCTCAGGCGAGGCACCCCTCCACTTT. Protein: CASSSGEAPLHF. The chain recombines TRBV7-2 with TRBJ1-6; D gene unclear. The germline gives CDR1 SGHTA, CDR2 FQGNSA. This CDR3 has 12 residues. The V and J ends lost 4 bases and 11 bases respectively, with 9 bases between them.